This T cell receptor (beta chain) comes out of a study of shared clonotypes between healthy human individuals. A note on this clone: Antigen specificity is unknown.

Study findings and constraints: Expectations were that clonotype sharing among donors would be affected by sequencing depth. Naive CD4 clonotypes were shared across several donors at roughly 5.5%.

The germline V gene has CDR1 SGHRS and CDR2 YFSETQ. CDR3 length: 13 amino acids. The junction had 4 bases not matched to a gene; V was cut back by 2 bases and J by 8 bases. Donors were Caucasian adults residing in Nashville, Tennessee, USA. TCRdb's table, derived via immunoSEQ multiplex PCR, lists solely in-frame clones and lacks some. The data show roughly 1 million clones, more than 60% seen once. This clonotype was sampled from a man aged 18 to 35 in good health. The chain links TRBV5-1 to TRBJ2-1; 7 bases fit TRBD1. What was sequenced was memory CD4+ T cells sorted from blood. Subset reported: CD45RA-negative fraction. The CDR3 nucleotides read TGCGCCAGCAGCTTTGAGGGGGCGGATGAGCAGTTCTTC. The encoded protein is CASSFEGADEQFF.